This T cell receptor beta chain was obtained from a study of shared clonotypes between healthy human individuals. General study results and limits: Non-shared clonotypes had lower generation probabilities than those shared by all four donors.

Data came from immunoSEQ multiplex PCR; TCRdb stores just in-frame clones and leaves some out. The data hold roughly 2,300,000 clones, with 80% to 95% observed a single time. Only one count was recorded for this clone. Its specificity is not known. With 1 base removed from V and 3 bases from J, the gap between germline ends came to 13 bases. The CDR3 consists of 16 residues. Germline V gene sequence: CDR1 KGHSH, CDR2 LQKENI. V and J are TRBV18 and TRBJ1-3; a weak D match, TRBD1 (6 bases). This clonotype was sampled from a man aged 18 to 29 in good health. Some clones in this sample may be carry-over from other donors' samples. Input material: naive CD4+ T cells from PBMCs. Subset given: CD45RA+ positively selected. The CDR3 bases are TGTGCCAGCTCACCACTGGGGGGCCTGGATGGAAACACCATATATTTT. The encoded protein is CASSPLGGLDGNTIYF.